Shown below are 7 T cell receptor beta chains from a single sample sequenced in a study of shared clonotypes between healthy human individuals. Repertoires were generated with immunoSEQ multiplex PCR, while TCRdb's copy carries only in-frame clones and drops some. Seen here are around 1.1 million clones, 75% to 80% observed once, and the top ten hold 0.6% to 0.75%. The sample taken for sequencing was memory CD4+ T cells from PBMCs. Subset noted: CD45RA-negative fraction. Receptor source: a young man in good health. Some clones in this sample may be carry-over from other donors' samples.

About this clone itself: Given a far larger clone just one base away, this is likely a sequencing read error. DNA for the CDR3: TGTGCCTGGAGAGACAGCTACGAGCAGTACTTC. This gives the protein CAWRDSYEQYF. This chain joins TRBV30 and TRBJ2-7; D possibly corresponds to TRBD1 (5 bases). Between the trimmed V and J ends, which lost 3 bases and 3 bases, there was a span of 6 bases. This CDR3 has 11 amino acids. The germline gives CDR1 GTSNPN, CDR2 SVGIG (reference sequence).

The chain links TRBV5-4 to TRBJ2-2; 7 bases are shared with TRBD1. Trimming at V came to 7 bases and at J to 1 base, leaving 13 bases not matched to a gene. CDR1 is SGHNT, CDR2 YYREEE, per germline (reference sequence). The CDR3 has 17 residues. The CDR3 protein is CASGTRGQRGNTGELFF. CDR3 nucleotide sequence: TGTGCCAGCGGAACACGGGGACAGAGGGGGAACACCGGGGAGCTGTTTTTT. Using reference TRBV5-4 and TRBJ2-2 for the parts outside the CDR3, the full variable domain is ETGVTQSPTHLIKTRGQQVTLRCSSQSGHNTVSWYQQALGQGPQFIFQYYREEENGRGNFPPRFSGLQFPNYSSELNVNALELDDSALYLCASGTRGQRGNTGELFFGEGSRLTVL.

J is TRBJ2-7 and V is TRBV5-6; 7 positions match TRBD2. The germline CDR1 and CDR2 sequences are SGHDT and YYEEEE. Germline trimming cut 4 bases from V and 3 bases from J; bases unmatched to any gene: 13. CDR3 size: 16 residues. CDR3 in amino acids: CASSKGRSSGFYEQYF. CDR3 DNA sequence: TGTGCCAGCAGCAAGGGTCGGTCTAGCGGTTTCTACGAGCAGTACTTC.

This clone occurred a few times. V usage is TRBV7-2 and J usage is TRBJ2-2, with D hard to call. Germline CDR1 and CDR2: SGHTA and FQGNSA. The V gene lost 3 bases and the J gene lost 10 bases, with 12 bases spanning the gap. CDR3 length equals 13 residues. CDR3 region: CASSFRPGTELFF. The CDR3 DNA is TGTGCCAGCAGCTTTAGACCGGGCACGGAGCTGTTTTTT.

The V gene is TRBV9, the J gene TRBJ2-1, with 7 bases identical to TRBD2. The CDR3 runs 15 residues. V trimming: 0 bases; J trimming: 6 bases; junction bases outside the gene matches: 6. Germline CDR1 reads SGDLS; CDR2 reads YYNGEE. The CDR3 sequence: CASSVGREPTNEQFF. The CDR3 DNA reads as TGTGCCAGCAGCGTAGGGCGGGAGCCTACCAATGAGCAGTTCTTC. Together with reference TRBV9 and TRBJ2-1, the CDR3 gives the full variable domain: DSGVTQTPKHLITATGQRVTLRCSPRSGDLSVYWYQQSLDQGLQFLIQYYNGEERAKGNILERFSAQQFPDLHSELNLSSLELGDSALYFCASSVGREPTNEQFFGPGTRLTVL.

V gene TRBV9 combines with J gene TRBJ2-1; a possible D gene is TRBD2 (6 bases). The CDR3 totals 17 residues. The germline gives CDR1 SGDLS, CDR2 YYNGEE. With 3 bases removed from V and 7 bases from J, the gap between germline ends came to 23 bases. The CDR3 bases are TGTGCCAGCAGCGGGAGGGGAGGCCCCAATAGGAGGAATGAGCAGTTCTTC. Amino acid sequence: CASSGRGGPNRRNEQFF.

The chain couples TRBV10-3 to TRBJ2-7; D might be TRBD1 (5 bases). Trimming took 4 bases from V and 0 from J, leaving 22 bases between them. The CDR3 sequence is 18 residues long. Germline-derived CDR1 and CDR2 are ENHRY and SYGVKD. The CDR3 nucleotides read TGTGCCATCAGTGCAGGTCCAGGGATGGCGTTGAGCTCCTACGAGCAGTACTTC. Amino acid sequence: CAISAGPGMALSSYEQYF.